The clone carrying this T cell receptor beta chain came up a few times. This sample is part of a study of human T cells and chemical hapten exposure. Study-level information: On the upper back, patch tests were applied with 0.01% DPC and read at 6 days.

Germline lookup yields CDR1 GTSNPN and CDR2 SVGIG (reference sequence). V gave up 1 base and J gave up 7 bases, with 14 bases separating them. The CDR3 is 13 amino acids. TCRdb redid the calling of the RACE reads with MiXCR, one entry per CDR3 protein. The sample yields 95,000 to 150,000 distinct CDR3 sequences, about 11% seen once. This sample's time point: patch test 3, about 24 weeks after DPC sensitization. Treatment reported: therapeutic diphenylcyclopropenone sensitization with weekly scalp DPC. V gene TRBV30 combines with J gene TRBJ2-7; D not resolved. The TCR was taken from a woman in her fifties or sixties with alopecia areata. Some clones in this sample may be carry-over from other donors' samples. The specimen comprised whole blood, sampled in connection with sensitization to the hapten diphenylcyclopropenone (DPC). The DNA of the CDR3 is TGTGCCTGGAGTGGCGGTGATAGCAGAGAGCAGTACTTC. Its translation: CAWSGGDSREQYF.